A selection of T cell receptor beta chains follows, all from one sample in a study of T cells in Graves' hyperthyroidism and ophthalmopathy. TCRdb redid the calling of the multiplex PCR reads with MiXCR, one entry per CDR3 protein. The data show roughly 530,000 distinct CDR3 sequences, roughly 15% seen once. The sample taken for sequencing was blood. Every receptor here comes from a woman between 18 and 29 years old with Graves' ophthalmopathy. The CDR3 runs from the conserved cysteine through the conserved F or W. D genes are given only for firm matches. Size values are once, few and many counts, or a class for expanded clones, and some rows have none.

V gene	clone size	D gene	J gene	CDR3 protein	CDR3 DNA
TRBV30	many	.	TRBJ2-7	CAWSVVGSRAYEQYF	TGTGCCTGGAGTGTAGTTGGAAGTCGGGCCTACGAGCAGTACTTC
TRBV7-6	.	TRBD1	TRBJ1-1	CASSSSGQGETEAFF	TGTGCCAGCAGCTCCAGTGGACAGGGAGAAACTGAAGCTTTCTTT
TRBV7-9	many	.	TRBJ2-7	CASSFVDRPYEQYF	TGTGCCAGCAGCTTTGTCGACAGACCCTACGAGCAGTACTTC
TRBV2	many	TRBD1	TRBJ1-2	CASSARAGGVYGYTF	TGTGCCAGCAGTGCCCGGGCAGGGGGAGTCTATGGCTACACCTTC
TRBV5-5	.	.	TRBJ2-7	CASSLEGHGTYEQYF	TGTGCCAGCAGCTTGGAGGGACATGGTACCTACGAGCAGTACTTC
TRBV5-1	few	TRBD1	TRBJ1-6	CASLMDRAGSPLHF	TGCGCCAGCTTGATGGACAGGGCCGGGTCACCCCTCCACTTT
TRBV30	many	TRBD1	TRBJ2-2	CAWGGTGVSGELFF	TGTGCCTGGGGAGGGACAGGGGTCTCCGGGGAGCTGTTTTTT
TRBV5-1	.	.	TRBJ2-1	CASSLANPGYNEQFF	TGCGCCAGCAGCTTGGCCAACCCGGGTTACAATGAGCAGTTCTTC
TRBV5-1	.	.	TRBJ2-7	CASSGPRDGFYEQYF	TGCGCCAGCAGCGGACCTAGGGACGGGTTCTACGAGCAGTACTTC
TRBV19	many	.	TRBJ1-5	CASSIVRAGDQPQHF	TGTGCCAGTAGTATTGTCAGGGCGGGGGATCAGCCCCAGCATTTT
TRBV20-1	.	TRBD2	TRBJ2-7	CSASGLAGNYEQYF	TGCAGTGCCTCGGGACTAGCGGGAAACTACGAGCAGTACTTC
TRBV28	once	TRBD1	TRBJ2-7	CASSINWGQGAVEQYF	TGTGCCAGCAGTATAAATTGGGGCCAGGGGGCGGTCGAGCAGTACTTC
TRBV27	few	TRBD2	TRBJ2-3	CASRAGGGDTQYF	TGTGCCAGCCGAGCGGGGGGTGGTGATACGCAGTATTTT
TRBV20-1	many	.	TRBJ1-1	CSARDLRSGREAFF	TGCAGTGCTAGAGATCTTCGTAGCGGCCGGGAAGCTTTCTTT
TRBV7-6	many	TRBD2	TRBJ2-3	CASSQTAGGFFQTDTQYF	TGTGCCAGCAGCCAGACAGCGGGGGGGTTTTTTCAAACAGATACGCAGTATTTT
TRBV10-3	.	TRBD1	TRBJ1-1	CAIRDTGGSTTEAFF	TGTGCCATCAGAGATACAGGGGGCTCGACCACTGAAGCTTTCTTT
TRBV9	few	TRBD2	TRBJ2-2	CASSATSGGVSGELFF	TGTGCCAGCAGCGCAACTAGCGGGGGGGTGTCCGGGGAGCTGTTTTTT
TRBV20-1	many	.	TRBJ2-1	CSASIGSSYNEQFF	TGCAGTGCTAGTATCGGGAGCTCCTACAATGAGCAGTTCTTC
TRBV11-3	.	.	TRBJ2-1	CASSLTPLTVYNEQFF	TGTGCCAGCAGCTTAACCCCCCTGACAGTCTACAATGAGCAGTTCTTC
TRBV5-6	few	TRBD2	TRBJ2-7	CASSLALASGPSSYEQYF	TGTGCCAGCAGCTTGGCCTTGGCTAGCGGGCCCTCCAGCTACGAGCAGTACTTC
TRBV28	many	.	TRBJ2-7	CASSLTSGNGYEQYF	TGTGCCAGCAGTTTAACTTCAGGGAATGGGTACGAGCAGTACTTC
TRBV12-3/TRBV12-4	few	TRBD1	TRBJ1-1	CASSRDRGFMNTEAFF	TGTGCCAGCAGCAGGGACAGGGGCTTTATGAACACTGAAGCTTTCTTT
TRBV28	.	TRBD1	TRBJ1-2	CASSLRQGSYDYTF	TGTGCCAGCAGTTTACGACAGGGTTCCTATGACTACACCTTC
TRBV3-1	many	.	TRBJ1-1	CASSQDWGMNTEAFF	TGTGCCAGCAGCCAAGATTGGGGAATGAACACTGAAGCTTTCTTT
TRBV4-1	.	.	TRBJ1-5	CASSLGERVGQPQHF	TGCGCCAGCAGCCTTGGGGAGAGGGTTGGACAGCCCCAGCATTTT
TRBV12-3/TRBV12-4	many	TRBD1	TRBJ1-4	CASSPDRADEKLFF	TGTGCCAGCAGTCCGGACAGGGCGGATGAAAAACTGTTTTTT
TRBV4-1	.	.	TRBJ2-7	CASSHLRDFLYEQYF	TGCGCCAGCAGCCATCTTAGGGACTTCCTCTACGAGCAGTACTTC
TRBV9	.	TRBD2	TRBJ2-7	CASSALTSGVNEQYF	TGTGCCAGCAGCGCGCTGACTAGCGGGGTTAACGAGCAGTACTTC
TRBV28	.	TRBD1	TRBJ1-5	CASSFGTEAVDGNQPQHF	TGTGCCAGCAGTTTTGGGACAGAGGCTGTTGATGGCAATCAGCCCCAGCATTTT
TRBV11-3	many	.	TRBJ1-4	CASSPRQSTATNEKLFF	TGTGCCAGCAGCCCACGACAGAGCACTGCAACTAATGAAAAACTGTTTTTT
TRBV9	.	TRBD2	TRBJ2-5	CASSVESSGQETQYF	TGTGCCAGCAGCGTAGAATCTAGCGGGCAAGAGACCCAGTACTTC
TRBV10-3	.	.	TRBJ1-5	CAISSDRQPQHF	TGTGCCATCAGTTCCGACAGGCAGCCCCAGCATTTT
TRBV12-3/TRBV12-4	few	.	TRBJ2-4	CASSPRGTLAKNIQYF	TGTGCCAGCAGTCCCAGGGGAACCTTAGCCAAAAACATTCAGTACTTC
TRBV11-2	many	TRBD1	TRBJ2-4	CASSLDHLGTGDIQYF	TGTGCCAGCAGCTTAGATCACTTGGGGACAGGGGACATTCAGTACTTC
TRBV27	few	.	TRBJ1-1	CASSLDPGGQTEAFF	TGTGCCAGCAGTCTAGACCCCGGGGGGCAGACTGAAGCTTTCTTT
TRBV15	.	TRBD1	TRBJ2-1	CATSRDRTGSRNEQFF	TGTGCCACCAGCAGAGATCGGACAGGGTCAAGGAATGAGCAGTTCTTC
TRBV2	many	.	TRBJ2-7	CASSEGGIGPYEQYF	TGTGCCAGCAGTGAGGGGGGAATCGGCCCCTACGAGCAGTACTTC
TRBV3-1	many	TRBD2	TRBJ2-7	CASSPTLSGRIYEQYF	TGTGCCAGCAGCCCTACCCTTAGCGGGAGGATTTACGAGCAGTACTTC
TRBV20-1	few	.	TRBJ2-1	CSARDTRGHHNEQFF	TGCAGTGCTAGAGACACCCGAGGACACCACAATGAGCAGTTCTTC
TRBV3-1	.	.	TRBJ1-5	CASSQGARGRGGNQPQHF	TGTGCCAGCAGCCAGGGGGCCCGGGGGCGCGGGGGCAATCAGCCCCAGCATTTT
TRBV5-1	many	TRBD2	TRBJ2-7	CASSRGLVDEQYF	TGCGCCAGCAGCCGGGGACTAGTCGACGAGCAGTACTTC
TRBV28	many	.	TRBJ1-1	CASSLYWGVRPGEAFF	TGTGCCAGCAGTTTATATTGGGGTGTAAGGCCTGGGGAAGCTTTCTTT
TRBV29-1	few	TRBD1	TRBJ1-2	CSVVTGQTNYGYTF	TGCAGCGTTGTAACGGGACAGACGAACTATGGCTACACCTTC
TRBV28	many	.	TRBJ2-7	CASSPVLFEQYF	TGTGCCAGCAGCCCCGTTTTGTTCGAGCAGTACTTC